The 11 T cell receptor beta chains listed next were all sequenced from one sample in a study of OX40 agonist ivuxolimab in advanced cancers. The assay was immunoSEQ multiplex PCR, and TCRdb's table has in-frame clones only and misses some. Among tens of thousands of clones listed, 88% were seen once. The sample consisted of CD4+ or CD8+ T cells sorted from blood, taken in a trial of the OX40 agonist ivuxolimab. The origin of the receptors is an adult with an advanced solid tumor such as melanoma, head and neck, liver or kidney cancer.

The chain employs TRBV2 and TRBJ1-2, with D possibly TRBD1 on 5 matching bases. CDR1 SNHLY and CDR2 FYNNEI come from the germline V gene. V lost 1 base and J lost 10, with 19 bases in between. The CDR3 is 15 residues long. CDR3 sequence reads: CASSEEGGHVSSYTF. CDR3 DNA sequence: TGTGCCAGCAGTGAAGAGGGAGGACACGTTAGCTCCTACACCTTC.

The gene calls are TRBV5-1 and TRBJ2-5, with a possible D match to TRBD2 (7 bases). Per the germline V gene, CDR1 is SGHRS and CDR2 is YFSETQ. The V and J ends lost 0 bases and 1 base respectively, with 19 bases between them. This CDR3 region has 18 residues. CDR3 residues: CASSLVGSSGGAQETQYF. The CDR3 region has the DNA TGCGCCAGCAGCTTGGTGGGCTCAAGTGGGGGGGCCCAAGAGACCCAGTACTTC.

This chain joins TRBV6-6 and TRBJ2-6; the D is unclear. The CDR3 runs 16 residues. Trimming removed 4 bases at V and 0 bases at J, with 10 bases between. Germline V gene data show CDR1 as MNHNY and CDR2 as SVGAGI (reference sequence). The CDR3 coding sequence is TGTGCCAGCAGTTCTCCGGTGATCTCTGGGGCCAACGTCCTGACTTTC. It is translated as CASSSPVISGANVLTF.

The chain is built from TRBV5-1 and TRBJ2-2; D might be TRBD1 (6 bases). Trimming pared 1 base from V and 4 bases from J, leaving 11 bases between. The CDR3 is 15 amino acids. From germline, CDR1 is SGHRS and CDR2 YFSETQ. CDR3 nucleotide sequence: TGCGCCAGCAGCTTGCCAGGGGCGGCCACCGGGGAGCTGTTTTTT. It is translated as CASSLPGAATGELFF.

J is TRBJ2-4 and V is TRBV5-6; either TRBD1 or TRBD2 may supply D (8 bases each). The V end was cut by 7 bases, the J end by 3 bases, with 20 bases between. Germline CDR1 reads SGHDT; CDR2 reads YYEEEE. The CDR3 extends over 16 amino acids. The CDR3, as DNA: TGTGCCAGCCTCCCCGGGAGGGACAGGAGCAAAAACATTCAGTACTTC. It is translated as CASLPGRDRSKNIQYF.

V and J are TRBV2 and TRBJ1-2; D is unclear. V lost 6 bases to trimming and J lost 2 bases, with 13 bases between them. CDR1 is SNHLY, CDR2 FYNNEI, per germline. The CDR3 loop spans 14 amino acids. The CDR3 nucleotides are TGTGCCAGCAGCCTGGCGGGGATGAACTATGGCTACACCTTC. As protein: CASSLAGMNYGYTF. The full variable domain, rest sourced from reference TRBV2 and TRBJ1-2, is EPEVTQTPSHQVTQMGQEVILRCVPISNHLYFYWYRQILGQKVEFLVSFYNNEISEKSEIFDDQFSVERPDGSNFTLKIRSTKLEDSAMYFCASSLAGMNYGYTFGSGTRLTVV.

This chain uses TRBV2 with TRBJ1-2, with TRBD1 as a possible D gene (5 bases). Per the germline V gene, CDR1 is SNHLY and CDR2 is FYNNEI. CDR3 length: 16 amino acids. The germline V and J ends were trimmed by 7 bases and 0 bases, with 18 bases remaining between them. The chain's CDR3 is CASTLREGLTNYGYTF. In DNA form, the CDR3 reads TGTGCCAGCACTCTTAGGGAGGGGCTGACTAACTATGGCTACACCTTC. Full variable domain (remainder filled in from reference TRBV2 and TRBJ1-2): EPEVTQTPSHQVTQMGQEVILRCVPISNHLYFYWYRQILGQKVEFLVSFYNNEISEKSEIFDDQFSVERPDGSNFTLKIRSTKLEDSAMYFCASTLREGLTNYGYTFGSGTRLTVV.

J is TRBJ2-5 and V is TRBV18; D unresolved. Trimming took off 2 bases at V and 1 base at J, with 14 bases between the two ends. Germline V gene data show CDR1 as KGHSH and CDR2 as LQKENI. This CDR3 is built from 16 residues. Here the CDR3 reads CASSPGYGNIQETQYF. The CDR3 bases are TGTGCCAGCTCACCAGGTTATGGGAACATCCAAGAGACCCAGTACTTC.

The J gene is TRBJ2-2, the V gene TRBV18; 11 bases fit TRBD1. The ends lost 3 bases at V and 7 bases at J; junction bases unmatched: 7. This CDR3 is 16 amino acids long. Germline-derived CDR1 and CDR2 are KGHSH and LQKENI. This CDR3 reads CASSPWTGGANGELFF. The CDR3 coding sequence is TGTGCCAGCTCACCTTGGACAGGGGGCGCGAACGGGGAGCTGTTTTTT.

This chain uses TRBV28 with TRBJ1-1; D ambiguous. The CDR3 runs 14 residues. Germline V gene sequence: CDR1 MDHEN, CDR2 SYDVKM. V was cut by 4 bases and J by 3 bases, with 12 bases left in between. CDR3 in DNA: TGTGCCAGCAGTTCCCCGGGAGTTTACACTGAAGCTTTCTTT. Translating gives CASSSPGVYTEAFF.

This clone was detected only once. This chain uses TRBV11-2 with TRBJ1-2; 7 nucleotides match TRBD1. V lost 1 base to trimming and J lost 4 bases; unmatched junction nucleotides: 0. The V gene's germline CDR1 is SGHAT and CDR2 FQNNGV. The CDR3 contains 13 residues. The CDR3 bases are TGTGCCAGCAGCTTAGGGGACAGCTATGGCTACACCTTC. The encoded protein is CASSLGDSYGYTF.